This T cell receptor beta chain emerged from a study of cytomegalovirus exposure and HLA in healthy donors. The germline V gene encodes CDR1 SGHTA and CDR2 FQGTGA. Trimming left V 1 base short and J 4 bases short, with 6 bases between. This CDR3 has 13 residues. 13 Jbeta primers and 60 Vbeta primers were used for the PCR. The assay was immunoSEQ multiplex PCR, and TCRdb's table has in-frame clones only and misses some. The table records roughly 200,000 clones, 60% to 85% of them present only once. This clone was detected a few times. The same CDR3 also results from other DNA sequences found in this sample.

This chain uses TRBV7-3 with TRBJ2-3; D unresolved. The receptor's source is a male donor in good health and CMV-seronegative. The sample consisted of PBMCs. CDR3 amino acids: CASSLNSADTQYF. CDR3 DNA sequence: TGTGCCAGCAGCTTAAACAGTGCAGATACGCAGTATTTT. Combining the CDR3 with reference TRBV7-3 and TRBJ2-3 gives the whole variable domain GAGVSQTPSNKVTEKGKYVELRCDPISGHTALYWYRQSLGQGPEFLIYFQGTGAADDSGLPNDRFFAVRPEGSVSTLKIQRTERGDSAVYLCASSLNSADTQYFGPGTRLTVL.